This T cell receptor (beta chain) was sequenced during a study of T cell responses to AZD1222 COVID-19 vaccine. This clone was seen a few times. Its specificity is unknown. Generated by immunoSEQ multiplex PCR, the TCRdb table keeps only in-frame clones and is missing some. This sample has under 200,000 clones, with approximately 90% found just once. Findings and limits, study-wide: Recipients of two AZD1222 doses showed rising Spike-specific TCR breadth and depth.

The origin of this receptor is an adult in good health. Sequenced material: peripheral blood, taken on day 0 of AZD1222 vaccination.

The CDR3 region is CSVAGTDNQPQHF. The CDR3 coding sequence is TGCAGCGTTGCCGGGACCGATAATCAGCCCCAGCATTTT. This sequence joins TRBV29-1 and TRBJ1-5; D may be TRBD1 (5 bases). CDR1 is SQVTM, CDR2 ANQGSEA, per germline. V was pared by 4 bases and J by 4 bases, with 11 bases between. CDR3 length: 13 residues.